These T cell receptor beta chains were read from a single sample in a study of T cell responses to AZD1222 COVID-19 vaccine. Clones were read by immunoSEQ multiplex PCR, and TCRdb kept only the in-frame ones, dropping some. The table records 150,000 or so clones, roughly 90% of them present only once. The sequencing used peripheral blood, collected on day 0 of AZD1222 vaccination. These receptors were obtained from an adult in good health. Each CDR3 is given with its conserved first and last residue. The order of the fields is D gene, J gene, clone size, CDR3 length, V gene, CDR3 protein. D genes are given only for firm matches. A row's size may be missing; if present it is once, few, many or a size class.

D: NA; J: TRBJ1-1; size: NA; length: 14; V: TRBV19; CDR3: CASRDSPSNTEAFF
D: NA; J: TRBJ1-2; size: NA; length: 13; V: TRBV13; CDR3: CASIGRGHEGYTF
D: NA; J: TRBJ2-1; size: NA; length: 14; V: TRBV7-2; CDR3: CASSFTQLNNEQFF
D: TRBD2; J: TRBJ2-1; size: NA; length: 16; V: TRBV15; CDR3: CATSRSTSGSYNEQFF
D: NA; J: TRBJ2-1; size: NA; length: 11; V: TRBV7-9; CDR3: CASSSTYEQFF
D: NA; J: TRBJ2-5; size: NA; length: 14; V: TRBV7-7; CDR3: CASSRTTVDETQYF
D: NA; J: TRBJ2-1; size: NA; length: 14; V: TRBV9; CDR3: CASSVFPRGNEQFF
D: NA; J: TRBJ2-1; size: NA; length: 14; V: TRBV10-3; CDR3: CAISESRGSNEQFF
D: NA; J: TRBJ2-1; size: NA; length: 14; V: TRBV5-1; CDR3: CASNGRPRSNEQFF
D: NA; J: TRBJ1-4; size: NA; length: 14; V: TRBV28; CDR3: CASSFTTLNEKLFF
D: NA; J: TRBJ2-6; size: NA; length: 16; V: TRBV12-5; CDR3: CASAEGLTSGANVLTF
D: NA; J: TRBJ1-1; size: NA; length: 14; V: TRBV4-1; CDR3: CASSQELRNTEAFF
D: NA; J: TRBJ1-3; size: NA; length: 16; V: TRBV19; CDR3: CASGGGRTYSGNTIYF
D: TRBD1; J: TRBJ1-3; size: NA; length: 15; V: TRBV7-2; CDR3: CASSFDRGLGNTIYF
D: NA; J: TRBJ1-6; size: few; length: 15; V: TRBV4-3; CDR3: CASSQDWGDGSPLHF
D: NA; J: TRBJ1-1; size: NA; length: 14; V: TRBV19; CDR3: CASSRGQVNTEAFF
D: NA; J: TRBJ1-1; size: NA; length: 14; V: TRBV5-6; CDR3: CASSLISTGTEAFF
D: TRBD2; J: TRBJ2-2; size: NA; length: 15; V: TRBV7-3; CDR3: CASSLASGNSGELFF
D: NA; J: TRBJ2-5; size: NA; length: 13; V: TRBV11-3; CDR3: CASSLEEAETQYF
D: TRBD1; J: TRBJ2-7; size: NA; length: 17; V: TRBV5-8; CDR3: CASSLGALQGAGSEQYF
D: NA; J: TRBJ1-6; size: NA; length: 14; V: TRBV3-1/TRBV3-2; CDR3: CASSQGGSASPLHF
D: TRBD1; J: TRBJ1-6; size: NA; length: 15; V: TRBV28; CDR3: CASSAGTDYNSPLHF
D: NA; J: TRBJ1-2; size: NA; length: 15; V: TRBV4-3; CDR3: CASSLSPVVEYGYTF
D: NA; J: TRBJ2-1; size: NA; length: 13; V: TRBV7-7; CDR3: CASSLAYVTEQFF
D: TRBD2; J: TRBJ2-2; size: NA; length: 18; V: TRBV11-3; CDR3: CASSLLSRLAGSTGELFF
D: TRBD1; J: TRBJ1-1; size: NA; length: 14; V: TRBV27; CDR3: CASSSQGWDTEAFF
D: NA; J: TRBJ2-7; size: NA; length: 15; V: TRBV19; CDR3: CASSARVPPNYEQYF
D: NA; J: TRBJ2-7; size: NA; length: 13; V: TRBV6-5; CDR3: CASRKVDGYEQYF
D: NA; J: TRBJ1-6; size: NA; length: 15; V: TRBV3-1/TRBV3-2; CDR3: CASSPRPDSTSPLHF
D: NA; J: TRBJ2-3; size: NA; length: 17; V: TRBV24-1; CDR3: CATSEPGLQGKEDTQYF
D: NA; J: TRBJ1-2; size: NA; length: 16; V: TRBV4-1; CDR3: CASSQGDPTQEYGYTF
D: TRBD2; J: TRBJ2-3; size: NA; length: 12; V: TRBV9; CDR3: CASNTGGDTQYF
D: NA; J: TRBJ2-7; size: NA; length: 13; V: TRBV7-2; CDR3: CASSFGGPDEQYF
D: NA; J: TRBJ2-5; size: NA; length: 15; V: TRBV25-1; CDR3: CASSEPRQAQETQYF
D: TRBD1; J: TRBJ2-5; size: few; length: 14; V: TRBV11-1; CDR3: CASSSNRGSGTQYF
D: NA; J: TRBJ2-2; size: NA; length: 14; V: TRBV7-2; CDR3: CASSLDLGTGELFF
D: TRBD1; J: TRBJ2-7; size: once; length: 14; V: TRBV9; CDR3: CASSVGGQSYEQYF
D: NA; J: TRBJ2-1; size: NA; length: 11; V: TRBV9; CDR3: CASRGYNEQFF
D: NA; J: TRBJ1-3; size: NA; length: 14; V: TRBV25-1; CDR3: CASSLTGLGNTIYF
D: NA; J: TRBJ1-5; size: NA; length: 14; V: TRBV5-4; CDR3: CASSFQGNNQPQHF
D: NA; J: TRBJ1-1; size: NA; length: 15; V: TRBV28; CDR3: CASSFRGSGNTEAFF
D: TRBD2; J: TRBJ2-3; size: NA; length: 14; V: TRBV6-4; CDR3: CASSGLAGADTQYF
D: NA; J: TRBJ1-5; size: NA; length: 17; V: TRBV5-6; CDR3: CASSLAVKGLGVQPQHF
D: NA; J: TRBJ2-7; size: once; length: 14; V: TRBV19; CDR3: CASSIDPGRVEQYF
D: NA; J: TRBJ1-1; size: NA; length: 13; V: TRBV11-3; CDR3: CASSPRDSTEAFF
D: TRBD1; J: TRBJ1-4; size: NA; length: 14; V: TRBV5-6; CDR3: CASSFRDRNEKLFF
D: NA; J: TRBJ2-1; size: NA; length: 15; V: TRBV4-2; CDR3: CASSQGGGLPNEQFF
D: TRBD1; J: TRBJ1-2; size: NA; length: 17; V: TRBV11-3; CDR3: CASSGRTGVLGPYGYTF
D: NA; J: TRBJ2-5; size: NA; length: 15; V: TRBV24-1; CDR3: CATAGRGRGQETQYF
D: NA; J: TRBJ2-2; size: NA; length: 16; V: TRBV6-1; CDR3: CASSGPPPINTGELFF
D: NA; J: TRBJ1-5; size: NA; length: 16; V: TRBV21-1; CDR3: CASTPGRGCVNQPQHF
D: TRBD1; J: TRBJ1-2; size: once; length: 18; V: TRBV24-1; CDR3: CATSDRTPTGGSNYGYTF
D: TRBD1; J: TRBJ1-1; size: NA; length: 15; V: TRBV4-3; CDR3: CASSQGDRVRGEAFF
D: TRBD1; J: TRBJ1-4; size: once; length: 16; V: TRBV5-4; CDR3: CASSSLGQGAQEKLFF
D: NA; J: TRBJ2-3; size: once; length: 13; V: TRBV27; CDR3: CASTNYPTDTQYF